This T cell receptor beta chain was recorded in a study of CD8+ T cells in alopecia areata. Study-wide results and limits: Elevated clonality characterized lesional scalp relative to normal scalp, particularly in alopecia totalis/universalis.

As the sequencing template, cDNA was produced by extracting RNA and reverse transcribing it. The table came from immunoSEQ multiplex PCR; TCRdb's copy has only in-frame clones and leaves some out. The table has just over 150,000 clones, about 71% seen once. The treatment denotes: oral pan-JAK inhibitor, 5-10 mg twice daily. Comment on this clone: Its antigen is undetermined.

Sequencing used CD4+ T cells sorted from blood, obtained at week 4, from a patient treated with tofacitinib. The clonotype originates from a human donor with alopecia areata.

The CDR3 region is CASSLVKETQYF. The CDR3 DNA reads TGTGCCAGCAGCTTAGTGAAAGAGACCCAGTACTTC. The chain combines TRBV11-2 with TRBJ2-5; no clear D gene. The V end was cut by 1 base, the J end by 3 bases, with 3 bases between. This CDR3 has 12 residues. Germline V lookup: CDR1 SGHAT, CDR2 FQNNGV.